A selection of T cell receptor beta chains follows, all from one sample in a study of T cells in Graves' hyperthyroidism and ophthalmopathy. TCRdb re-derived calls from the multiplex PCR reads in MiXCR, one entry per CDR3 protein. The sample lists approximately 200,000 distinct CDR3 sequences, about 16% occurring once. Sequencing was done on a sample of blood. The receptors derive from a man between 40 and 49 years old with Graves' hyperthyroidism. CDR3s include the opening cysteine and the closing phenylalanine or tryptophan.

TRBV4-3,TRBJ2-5,CASSQDPWTLETQYF
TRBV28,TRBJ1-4,CASSSPERGGTLGKLFF
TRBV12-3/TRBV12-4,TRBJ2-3,CASSLRRSTDTQYF
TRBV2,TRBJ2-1,CASRNGRAVVDEQFF
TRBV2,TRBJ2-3,CASSEWQAGGQDTQYF
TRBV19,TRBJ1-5,CASSLRRDPSSTQPQHF
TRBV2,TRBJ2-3,CASARVIASTDTQYF
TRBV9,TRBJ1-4,CASSVYRDATNEKLFF
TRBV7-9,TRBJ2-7,CASSRGGSRFSYEQYF
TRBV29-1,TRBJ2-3,CSVELPSDTQYF